The T cell receptor beta chain under discussion was sequenced for a study of blood T cell repertoires in COVID-19. Across the whole study: There were acute and convalescent COVID-19 samples, and they came from the United States, Italy and Spain.

Per germline, CDR1 SGHTA and CDR2 FQGNSA. Trimming cost V 3 bases and J 1 base, with 10 bases left between them. The CDR3 totals 14 residues. As handled by the study authors: Reference gene primer amplification yielded estimated nucleated cell counts. Assay used: immunoSEQ multiplex PCR; TCRdb lists only in-frame clones, some missing. The V and J calls and clone size are taken from that table; D and trimming were inferred from the DNA. The sample lists around 100,000 clones, about 80% occurring once. The sample consisted of peripheral blood. V usage is TRBV7-2 and J usage is TRBJ2-7, with TRBD2 as a possible D gene (6 bases). The sequence was obtained from a human donor in a cohort sampled during active COVID-19. In DNA form, the CDR3 reads TGTGCCAGCAGCTTTAGGGACTTTTCCTACGAGCAGTACTTC. This encodes CASSFRDFSYEQYF.